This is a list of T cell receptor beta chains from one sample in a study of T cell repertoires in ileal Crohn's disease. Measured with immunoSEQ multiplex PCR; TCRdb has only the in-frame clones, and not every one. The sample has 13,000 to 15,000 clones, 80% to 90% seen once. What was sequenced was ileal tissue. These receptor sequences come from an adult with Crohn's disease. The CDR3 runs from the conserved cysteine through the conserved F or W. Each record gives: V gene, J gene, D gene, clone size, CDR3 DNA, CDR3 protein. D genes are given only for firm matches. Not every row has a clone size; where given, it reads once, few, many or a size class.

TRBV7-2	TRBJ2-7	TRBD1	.	TGTGCCAGCAGCTTTGTCCCCCCTCGGCAGGGGGCCTACTACGAGCAGTACTTC	CASSFVPPRQGAYYEQYF
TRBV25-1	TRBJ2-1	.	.	TGTGCCAGCAGTGAATACGAGACTACTGAGCAGTTCTTC	CASSEYETTEQFF
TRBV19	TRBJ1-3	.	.	TGTGCCAGTAGTGCAATGACCAGGCCCACCATATATTTT	CASSAMTRPTIYF
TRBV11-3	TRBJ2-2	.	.	TGTGCCAGCAGCCCACTGAGTCGGACCGGGGAGCTGTTTTTT	CASSPLSRTGELFF
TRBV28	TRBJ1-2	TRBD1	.	TGTGCCAGCAGTCGACAGGGTGGGTACTATGGCTACACCTTC	CASSRQGGYYGYTF
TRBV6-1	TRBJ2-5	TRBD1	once	TGTGCCAGCAGTCCCGGGACAGGGGGGGAGACCCAGTACTTC	CASSPGTGGETQYF
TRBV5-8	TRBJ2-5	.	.	TGTGCCAGCAGCTTGGCCGGTTCCGTGTACCAAGAGACCCAGTACTTC	CASSLAGSVYQETQYF
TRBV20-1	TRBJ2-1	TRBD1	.	TGCAGTGCATACAGGGGCAATGAGCAGTTCTTC	CSAYRGNEQFF
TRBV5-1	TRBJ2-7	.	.	TGCGCCAGCAGCTTGGCCCCACTATACGAGCAGTACTTC	CASSLAPLYEQYF
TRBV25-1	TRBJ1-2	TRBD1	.	TGTGCCAGCAGTGAATTGGGGGGGACAGGGGAGAACTATGGCTACACCTTC	CASSELGGTGENYGYTF
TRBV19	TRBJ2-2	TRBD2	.	TGTGCCAGTAGTTTTTCTAGCGGGAGGGCCGGAACCGGGGAGCTGTTTTTT	CASSFSSGRAGTGELFF
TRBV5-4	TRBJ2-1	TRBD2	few	TGTGCCAGCAGCTCGGGGGGGAGCTCCTACAATGAGCAGTTCTTC	CASSSGGSSYNEQFF
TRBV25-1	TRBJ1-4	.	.	TGTGCCAGCAGTGAATATCGGGGGGAGAGGGAAAAACTGTTTTTT	CASSEYRGEREKLFF
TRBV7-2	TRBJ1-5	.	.	TGTGCCAGCAGCTTAATCTCCGGTTATCAGCCCCAGCATTTT	CASSLISGYQPQHF
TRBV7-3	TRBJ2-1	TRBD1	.	TGTGCCAGCAGCTTACGAGGGGGCGGAAATGAGCAGTTCTTC	CASSLRGGGNEQFF
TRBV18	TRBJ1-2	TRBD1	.	TGTGCCAGCCTCCAGCAAGCAGGGGGTAACTATGGCTACACCTTC	CASLQQAGGNYGYTF
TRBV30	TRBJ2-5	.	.	TGTGCCTGGAGGGAGGGAGAGACCCAGTACTTC	CAWREGETQYF